Below, 19 T cell receptor beta chains from the same sample are listed, as sequenced in a study of T-cell reconstitution after alpha-beta-depleted transplantation in children. Preparation of the TCRbeta library was carried out with unique molecular identifiers. MiXCR was run by TCRdb on the PCR reads, yielding one entry per CDR3 protein. The table includes 130,000 or so distinct CDR3 sequences, about a tenth detected once. Sample: PBMCs, mostly from graft donor cells, taken 180 days after TCRalphabeta/CD19-depleted stem cell transplant. The receptor set was obtained from a girl in the first two years of life who had a stem cell transplant for combined immunodeficiency, so the T cells may come from the graft donor.

V gene TRBV5-8 combines with J gene TRBJ1-6; D is perhaps TRBD1 (6 bases). V was cut by 4 bases and J by 6 bases, with 11 bases left in between. The CDR3 spans 14 residues. Per the germline V gene, CDR1 is SGHTS and CDR2 is YDEGEE. The CDR3 DNA reads TGTGCCAGCAGCACTGGGGGGCTTAATTCACCCCTCCACTTT. Translation gives CASSTGGLNSPLHF. Full variable domain (missing parts from reference TRBV5-8 and TRBJ1-6): EAGVTQSPTHLIKTRGQQATLRCSPISGHTSVYWYQQALGLGLQFLLWYDEGEERNRGNFPPRFSGRQFPNYSSELNVNALELEDSALYLCASSTGGLNSPLHFGNGTRLTVT.

The chain uses TRBV30 and TRBJ2-7, with D perhaps TRBD2 (6 bases). The CDR3 covers 13 residues. From germline, CDR1 is GTSNPN and CDR2 SVGIG (reference sequence). V was shortened by 1 base and J by 5 bases, with 12 bases between the two germline ends. The CDR3 here is CAWSEFRGNEQYF. The CDR3 DNA follows: TGTGCCTGGAGTGAGTTTCGGGGGAACGAGCAGTACTTC.

The chain links TRBV9 to TRBJ2-3; D is uncertain. Germline CDR1 is SGDLS and CDR2 is YYNGEE. The CDR3 runs to 15 residues. V lost 4 bases and J 0 bases, leaving 12 bases between the germline ends. The CDR3 DNA follows: TGTGCCAGCAGCCTAGTACTCCTTAGCACAGATACGCAGTATTTT. Amino acid sequence: CASSLVLLSTDTQYF.

This clonotype was observed a handful of times. The genes are TRBV6-5 and TRBJ1-2; D call uncertain. Trimming left V 0 bases short and J 4 bases short, with 9 bases between. Germline V gene sequence: CDR1 MNHEY, CDR2 SVGAGI. The CDR3 spans 14 residues. The CDR3 loop is CASSYSLGVYGYTF. As DNA, the CDR3 is TGTGCCAGCAGTTACTCCTTGGGCGTCTATGGCTACACCTTC.

There are a few counts of this clonotype. The gene calls are TRBV29-1 and TRBJ2-5, with D possibly being TRBD1 (5 bases). The germline V gene has CDR1 SQVTM and CDR2 ANQGSEA. This CDR3 comprises 13 residues. Between the trimmed V and J ends, which lost 2 bases and 5 bases, there was a span of 12 bases. CDR3 bases: TGCAGCGTTGAACAAGGGGTACAGGAGACCCAGTACTTC. Its protein is CSVEQGVQETQYF.

In its sample, this clonotype was seen a few times. Relative to the germline gene, one junction end is altered; a read error may explain this. The V and J genes are TRBV20-1 and TRBJ2-7, with 8 bases aligning to TRBD1. The germline V gene encodes CDR1 DFQATT and CDR2 SNEGSKA (reference sequence). There are 14 residues in the CDR3. DNA for the CDR3: TGCAGTGCTGGAGACAGGGGAATATTCTACGAGCAGTACTTC. It codes for CSAGDRGIFYEQYF.

This clonotype turned up a few times. This chain joins TRBV20-1 and TRBJ2-5; TRBD2 aligns across 7 bases. CDR3 length: 14 residues. Per the germline V gene, CDR1 is DFQATT and CDR2 is SNEGSKA (reference sequence). J gave up 5 bases and V 6 bases, and 12 bases lay outside the gene matches. CDR3 sequence (DNA): TGCAGTGCCCCCAAGGCGGGGGAGGGCGAGACCCAGTACTTC. The encoded protein is CSAPKAGEGETQYF.

The chain recombines TRBV29-1 with TRBJ2-5, with 9 bases fitting TRBD2. The CDR3 loop spans 14 amino acids. CDR1 is SQVTM and CDR2 is ANQGSEA in the germline V gene. V dropped 7 bases and J dropped 7; count of bases not matched to a gene: 13. CDR3 DNA: TGCAGCGCTCGAGGGACTAGCCTTCAGGGGACCCAGTACTTC. Its protein is CSARGTSLQGTQYF.

This clonotype was seen a few times. The chain carries TRBV20-1 and TRBJ2-5; no definite D call. CDR1 DFQATT and CDR2 SNEGSKA come from the germline V gene (reference sequence). The length of the CDR3 is 12 residues. With 4 bases removed from V and 5 bases from J, the gap between germline ends came to 11 bases. The CDR3 protein is CSATGEGETQYF. In DNA form, the CDR3 reads TGCAGTGCTACCGGCGAAGGGGAGACCCAGTACTTC.

A few counts support this clonotype. This chain joins TRBV7-6 and TRBJ2-1; 9 bases line up with TRBD2. With 5 bases clipped from V and 7 bases from J, the junction kept 12 bases outside the gene matches. This CDR3 has 16 residues. CDR1 SGHVS and CDR2 FNYEAQ come from the germline V gene. CDR3 DNA: TGTGCCAGCAGCCCCGGAGTAGCGGGAGCGTTGAATGAGCAGTTCTTC. This codes for CASSPGVAGALNEQFF.

The chain couples TRBV5-1 to TRBJ2-5; 7 bases are a match to TRBD1. The germline V gene encodes CDR1 SGHRS and CDR2 YFSETQ. After removal of 1 base from V and 2 bases from J, the junction contained 8 bases not matched to a gene. The CDR3 consists of 16 residues. CDR3 coding DNA: TGCGCCAGCAGCTTGTCTCAGACAGGGAAGCAAGAGACCCAGTACTTC. The encoded protein is CASSLSQTGKQETQYF.

The gene calls are TRBV27 and TRBJ2-2; 12 bases map to TRBD2. This CDR3 is 17 amino acids long. Germline CDR1 and CDR2: MNHEY and SMNVEV (reference sequence). After removal of 4 bases from V and 3 bases from J, the junction contained 6 bases not matched to a gene. This CDR3 reads CASSYGTSGPYTGELFF. The CDR3 coding sequence is TGTGCCAGCAGTTACGGGACTAGCGGGCCTTACACCGGGGAGCTGTTTTTT.

This clonotype was found a few times. The chain employs TRBV11-2 and TRBJ2-7; 10 bases agree with TRBD2. CDR3 length: 18 amino acids. V trimming: 1 base; J trimming: 3 bases; junction bases outside the gene matches: 12. Germline V gene lookup returns CDR1 SGHAT and CDR2 FQNNGV. Here the CDR3 reads CASSLGQGATSGVYEQYF. CDR3 DNA: TGTGCCAGCAGCTTAGGCCAGGGGGCCACTAGCGGGGTCTACGAGCAGTACTTC. The full variable domain, its missing parts supplied by reference TRBV11-2 and TRBJ2-7, is EAGVAQSPRYKIIEKRQSVAFWCNPISGHATLYWYQQILGQGPKLLIQFQNNGVVDDSQLPKDRFSAERLKGVDSTLKIQPAKLEDSAVYLCASSLGQGATSGVYEQYFGPGTRLTVT.

The chain links TRBV9 to TRBJ2-7, with 8 bases matching TRBD2. V lost 4 bases to trimming and J lost 4 bases; unmatched junction nucleotides: 13. Germline V gives CDR1 SGDLS, CDR2 YYNGEE. CDR3 length equals 16 residues. The CDR3 coding sequence is TGTGCCAGCAGCCTAGGGGCCGGGGGGGAAAAATACGAGCAGTACTTC. Translation gives CASSLGAGGEKYEQYF. The complete variable domain, with remaining parts taken from reference TRBV9 and TRBJ2-7, reads DSGVTQTPKHLITATGQRVTLRCSPRSGDLSVYWYQQSLDQGLQFLIQYYNGEERAKGNILERFSAQQFPDLHSELNLSSLELGDSALYFCASSLGAGGEKYEQYFGPGTRLTVT.

This chain links TRBV10-3 with TRBJ2-3, with no clear D. Trimming left V 6 bases short and J 0 bases short, with 13 bases between. Germline CDR1 reads ENHRY; CDR2 reads SYGVKD. CDR3 length: 15 residues. CDR3 sequence: CAIRKDLASTDTQYF. The CDR3 DNA reads as TGTGCCATCAGAAAAGACTTAGCTAGCACAGATACGCAGTATTTT.

This clonotype was detected only a few times. The chain is built from TRBV7-6 and TRBJ1-1; 7 positions agree with TRBD1. CDR1 is SGHVS and CDR2 is FNYEAQ in the germline V gene. V was clipped by 1 base and J by 4 bases; unmatched bases: 0. The CDR3 length is 13 residues. CDR3 loop: CASSLGQGTEAFF. The CDR3, as DNA: TGTGCCAGCAGCTTAGGACAGGGCACTGAAGCTTTCTTT.

This clonotype was detected a few times. The rearrangement links TRBV15 to TRBJ2-1, with 10 nucleotides matching TRBD2. CDR3 size: 16 residues. Germline CDR1 and CDR2: LNHNV and YYDKDF (reference sequence). With 4 bases clipped from V and 2 bases from J, the junction kept 5 bases outside the gene matches. Here the CDR3 DNA reads TGTGCCACCAGCACCCAACTAGCGGGACCCTACAATGAGCAGTTCTTC. This translates into CATSTQLAGPYNEQFF.

This clonotype was seen at least ten times. The V call is TRBV12-3 or TRBV12-4, the J call TRBJ2-7; no clear D gene. This CDR3 comprises 13 residues. V lost 5 bases, J lost 7 bases, and 15 bases lay in between. This chain's CDR3 is CASSPSPLEEQYF. The CDR3 DNA follows: TGTGCCAGCAGTCCTTCGCCCCTCGAAGAGCAGTACTTC.

The chain recombines TRBV20-1 with TRBJ2-7; the D is unclear. The CDR3 is made up of 14 amino acids. Germline V gives CDR1 DFQATT, CDR2 SNEGSKA (reference sequence). Trimming pared 0 bases from V and 4 bases from J, leaving 13 bases between. The CDR3: CSARDQGSRYEQYF. The CDR3 DNA is TGCAGTGCTAGAGATCAAGGCTCCCGTTACGAGCAGTACTTC.